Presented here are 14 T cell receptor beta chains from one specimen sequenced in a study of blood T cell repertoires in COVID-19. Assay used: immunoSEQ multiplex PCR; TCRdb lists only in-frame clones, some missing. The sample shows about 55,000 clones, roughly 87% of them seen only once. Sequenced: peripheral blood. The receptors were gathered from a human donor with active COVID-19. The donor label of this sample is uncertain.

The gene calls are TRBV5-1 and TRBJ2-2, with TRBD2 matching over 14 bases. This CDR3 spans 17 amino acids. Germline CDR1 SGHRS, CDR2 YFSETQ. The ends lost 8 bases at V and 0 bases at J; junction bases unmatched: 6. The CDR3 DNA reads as TGCGCCAGTTCCGGACTAGCGGGGGGAACGAACACCGGGGAGCTGTTTTTT. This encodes CASSGLAGGTNTGELFF.

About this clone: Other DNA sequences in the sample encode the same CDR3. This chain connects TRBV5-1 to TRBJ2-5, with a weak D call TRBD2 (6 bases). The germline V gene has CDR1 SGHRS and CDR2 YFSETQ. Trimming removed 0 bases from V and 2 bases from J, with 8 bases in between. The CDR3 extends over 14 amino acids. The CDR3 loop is CASSLVGGQETQYF. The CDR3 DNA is TGCGCCAGCAGCTTGGTGGGAGGACAAGAGACCCAGTACTTC.

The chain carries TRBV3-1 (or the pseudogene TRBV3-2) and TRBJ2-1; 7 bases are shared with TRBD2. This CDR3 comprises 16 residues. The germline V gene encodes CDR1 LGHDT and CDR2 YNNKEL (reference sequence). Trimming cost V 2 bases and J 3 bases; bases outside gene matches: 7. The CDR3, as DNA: TGTGCCAGCAGCCAAAACCCCGGGGGGATCTACAATGAGCAGTTCTTC. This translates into CASSQNPGGIYNEQFF.

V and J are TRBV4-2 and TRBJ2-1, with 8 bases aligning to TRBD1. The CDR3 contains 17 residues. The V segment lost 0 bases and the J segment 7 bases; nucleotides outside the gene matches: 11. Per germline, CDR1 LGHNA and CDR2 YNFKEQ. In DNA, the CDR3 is TGTGCCAGCAGCCAAGATGTTCAGCAGGGGGCTGGGAATGAGCAGTTCTTC. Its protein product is CASSQDVQQGAGNEQFF.

The CDR3: CAKRSDTQYF. The CDR3 DNA reads as TGTGCCAAACGGTCGGATACGCAGTATTTT. The chain is built from TRBV19 and TRBJ2-3, with D uncertain. The CDR3 is 10 residues long. V lost 10 bases and J 6 bases, leaving 8 bases between the germline ends. Germline V gene lookup returns CDR1 LNHDA and CDR2 SQIVND (reference sequence).

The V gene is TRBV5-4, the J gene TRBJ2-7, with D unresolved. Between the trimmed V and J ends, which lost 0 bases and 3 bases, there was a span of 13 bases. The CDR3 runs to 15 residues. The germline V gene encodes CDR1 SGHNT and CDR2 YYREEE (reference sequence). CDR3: CASSLVNRPNYEQYF. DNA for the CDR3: TGTGCCAGCAGCTTGGTGAACAGACCGAACTACGAGCAGTACTTC.

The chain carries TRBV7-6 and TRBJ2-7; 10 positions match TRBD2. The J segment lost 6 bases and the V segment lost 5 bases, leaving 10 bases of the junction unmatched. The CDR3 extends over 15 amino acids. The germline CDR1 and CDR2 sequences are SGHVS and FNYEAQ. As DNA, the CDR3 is TGTGCCAGCAGCCTCACGCCTACTAGCGGGGCCGAGCAGTACTTC. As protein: CASSLTPTSGAEQYF.

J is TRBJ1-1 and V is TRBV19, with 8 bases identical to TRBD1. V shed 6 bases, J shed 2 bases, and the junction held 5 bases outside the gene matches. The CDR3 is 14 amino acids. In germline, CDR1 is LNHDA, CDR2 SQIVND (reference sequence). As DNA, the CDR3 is TGTGCCAGTAGCTGGGGACAGGCCAACACTGAAGCTTTCTTT. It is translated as CASSWGQANTEAFF.

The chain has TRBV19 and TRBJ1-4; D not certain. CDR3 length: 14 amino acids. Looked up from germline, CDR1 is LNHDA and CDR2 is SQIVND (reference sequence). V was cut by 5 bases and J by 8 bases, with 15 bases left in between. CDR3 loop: CASSATGGGEKLFF. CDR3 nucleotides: TGTGCCAGTAGTGCGACCGGAGGAGGGGAAAAACTGTTTTTT.

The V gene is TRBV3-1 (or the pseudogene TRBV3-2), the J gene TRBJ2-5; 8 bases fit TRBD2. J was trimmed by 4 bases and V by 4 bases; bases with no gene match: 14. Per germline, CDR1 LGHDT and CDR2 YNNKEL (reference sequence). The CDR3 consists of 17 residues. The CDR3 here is CASSPTSPGLVGETQYF. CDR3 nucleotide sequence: TGTGCCAGCAGCCCAACCTCGCCGGGACTAGTGGGAGAGACCCAGTACTTC.

This CDR3 is CASSRHRLGTKNIQYF. CDR3 nucleotides: TGTGCCAGCAGTCGTCATCGTCTAGGAACCAAAAACATTCAGTACTTC. The rearrangement uses TRBV6-2 or TRBV6-3 and TRBJ2-4; D call uncertain. V lost 5 bases to trimming and J lost 2 bases, with 16 bases between them. The CDR3 totals 16 residues. Germline CDR1 reads MNHEY; CDR2 reads SVGEGT.

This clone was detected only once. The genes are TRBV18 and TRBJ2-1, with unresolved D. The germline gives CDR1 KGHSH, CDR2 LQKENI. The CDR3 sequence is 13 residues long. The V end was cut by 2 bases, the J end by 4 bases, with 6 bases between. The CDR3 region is CASSPSRYNEQFF. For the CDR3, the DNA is TGTGCCAGCTCACCATCTCGTTACAATGAGCAGTTCTTC.

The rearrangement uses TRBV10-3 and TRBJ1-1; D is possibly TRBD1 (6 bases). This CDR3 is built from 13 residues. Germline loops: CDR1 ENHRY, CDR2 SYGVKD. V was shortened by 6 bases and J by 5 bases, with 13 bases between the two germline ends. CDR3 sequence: CAIRSTGTTEAFF. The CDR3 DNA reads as TGTGCCATCAGATCTACCGGGACAACTGAAGCTTTCTTT.

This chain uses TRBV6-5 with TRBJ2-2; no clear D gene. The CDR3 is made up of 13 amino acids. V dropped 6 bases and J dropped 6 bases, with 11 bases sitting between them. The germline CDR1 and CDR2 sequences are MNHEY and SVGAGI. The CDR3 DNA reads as TGTGCCAGCAGGGCATACATCGCCGGGGAGCTGTTTTTT. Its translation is CASRAYIAGELFF.